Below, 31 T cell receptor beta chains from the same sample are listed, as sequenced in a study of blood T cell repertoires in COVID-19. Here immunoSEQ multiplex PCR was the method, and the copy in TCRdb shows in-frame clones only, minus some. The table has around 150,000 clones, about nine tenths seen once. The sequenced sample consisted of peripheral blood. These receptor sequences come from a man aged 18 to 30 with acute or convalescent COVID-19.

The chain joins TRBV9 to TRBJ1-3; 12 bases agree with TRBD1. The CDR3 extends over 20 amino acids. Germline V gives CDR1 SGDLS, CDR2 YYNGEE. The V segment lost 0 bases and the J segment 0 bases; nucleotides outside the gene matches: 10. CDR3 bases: TGTGCCAGCAGCGTAGCGGGGGTGGGGACAGGGGGCCCCTCTGGAAACACCATATATTTT. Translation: CASSVAGVGTGGPSGNTIYF.

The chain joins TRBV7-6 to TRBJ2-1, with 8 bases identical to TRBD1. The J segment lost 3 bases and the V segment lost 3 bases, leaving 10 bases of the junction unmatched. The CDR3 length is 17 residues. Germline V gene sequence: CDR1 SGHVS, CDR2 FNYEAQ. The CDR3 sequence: CASSFRVTGAIYNEQFF. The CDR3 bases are TGTGCCAGCAGCTTTAGGGTGACAGGGGCGATCTACAATGAGCAGTTCTTC.

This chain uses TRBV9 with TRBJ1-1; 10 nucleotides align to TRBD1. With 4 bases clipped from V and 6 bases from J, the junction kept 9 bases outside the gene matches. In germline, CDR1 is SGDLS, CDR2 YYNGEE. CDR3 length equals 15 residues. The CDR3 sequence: CASSPGDRGASEAFF. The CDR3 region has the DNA TGTGCCAGCAGCCCAGGGGACAGGGGAGCCTCTGAAGCTTTCTTT.

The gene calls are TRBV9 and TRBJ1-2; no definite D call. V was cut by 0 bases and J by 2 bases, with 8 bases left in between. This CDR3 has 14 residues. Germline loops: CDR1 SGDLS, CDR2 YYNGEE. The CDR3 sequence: CASSVDPSNYGYTF. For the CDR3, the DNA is TGTGCCAGCAGCGTAGATCCAAGCAACTATGGCTACACCTTC.

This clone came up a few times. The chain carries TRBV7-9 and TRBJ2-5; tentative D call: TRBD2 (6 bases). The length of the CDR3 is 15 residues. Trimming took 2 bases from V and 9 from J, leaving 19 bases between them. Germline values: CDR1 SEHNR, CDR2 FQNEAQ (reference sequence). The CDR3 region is CASSLNRGQSGAQYF. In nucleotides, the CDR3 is TGTGCCAGCAGCTTAAACCGCGGCCAGTCGGGGGCCCAGTACTTC. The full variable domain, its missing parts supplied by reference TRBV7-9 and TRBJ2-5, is DTGVSQNPRHKITKRGQNVTFRCDPISEHNRLYWYRQTLGQGPEFLTYFQNEAQLEKSRLLSDRFSAERPKGSFSTLEIQRTEQGDSAMYLCASSLNRGQSGAQYFGPGTRLLVL.

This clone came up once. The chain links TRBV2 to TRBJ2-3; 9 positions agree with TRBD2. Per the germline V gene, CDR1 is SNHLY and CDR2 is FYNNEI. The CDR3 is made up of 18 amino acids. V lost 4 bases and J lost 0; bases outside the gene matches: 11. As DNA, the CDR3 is TGTGCCAGCAGTGGGAGTAGCGGGGGCCTTACTAGCACAGATACGCAGTATTTT. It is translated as CASSGSSGGLTSTDTQYF. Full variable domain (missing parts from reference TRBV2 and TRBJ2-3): EPEVTQTPSHQVTQMGQEVILRCVPISNHLYFYWYRQILGQKVEFLVSFYNNEISEKSEIFDDQFSVERPDGSNFTLKIRSTKLEDSAMYFCASSGSSGGLTSTDTQYFGPGTRLTVL.

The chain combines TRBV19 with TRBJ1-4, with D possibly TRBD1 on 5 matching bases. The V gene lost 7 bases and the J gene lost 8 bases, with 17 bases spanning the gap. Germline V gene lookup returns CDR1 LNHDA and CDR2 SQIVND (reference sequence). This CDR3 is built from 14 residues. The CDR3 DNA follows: TGTGCCAGTACCAAGCGGGGGGAAAGAGAAAAACTGTTTTTT. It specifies CASTKRGEREKLFF.

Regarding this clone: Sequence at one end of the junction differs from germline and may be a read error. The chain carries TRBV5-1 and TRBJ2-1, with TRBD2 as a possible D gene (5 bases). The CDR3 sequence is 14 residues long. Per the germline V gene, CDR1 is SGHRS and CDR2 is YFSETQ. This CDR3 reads CASSGLSSHNEQFF. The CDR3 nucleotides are TGCGCCAGCAGCGGACTTAGCTCCCACAATGAGCAGTTCTTC.

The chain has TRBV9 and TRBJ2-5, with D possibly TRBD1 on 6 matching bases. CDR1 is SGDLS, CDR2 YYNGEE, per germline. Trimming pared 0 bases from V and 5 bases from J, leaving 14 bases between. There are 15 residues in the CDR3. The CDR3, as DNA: TGTGCCAGCAGCGTAGTTGTGGTCAGGGGTGAGACCCAGTACTTC. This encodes CASSVVVVRGETQYF.

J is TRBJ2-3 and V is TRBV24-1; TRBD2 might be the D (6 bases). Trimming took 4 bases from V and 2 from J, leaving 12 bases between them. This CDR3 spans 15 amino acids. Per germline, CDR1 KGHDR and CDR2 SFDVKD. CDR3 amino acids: CATSEGGANTDTQYF. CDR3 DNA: TGTGCCACCAGTGAGGGCGGGGCCAACACAGATACGCAGTATTTT.

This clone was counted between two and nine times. The DNA of the CDR3 is TGTGCCAGCAGCTTAACAGGGAACACCATATATTTT. Its translation is CASSLTGNTIYF. The V call is TRBV11-2, the J call TRBJ1-3, with a tentative D call TRBD1 (6 bases). The germline gives CDR1 SGHAT, CDR2 FQNNGV. This CDR3 contains 12 residues. V lost 2 bases to trimming and J lost 7 bases, with 6 bases between them. The full variable domain, in which reference TRBV11-2 and TRBJ1-3 provide the parts outside the CDR3, is EAGVAQSPRYKIIEKRQSVAFWCNPISGHATLYWYQQILGQGPKLLIQFQNNGVVDDSQLPKDRFSAERLKGVDSTLKIQPAKLEDSAVYLCASSLTGNTIYFGEGSWLTVV.

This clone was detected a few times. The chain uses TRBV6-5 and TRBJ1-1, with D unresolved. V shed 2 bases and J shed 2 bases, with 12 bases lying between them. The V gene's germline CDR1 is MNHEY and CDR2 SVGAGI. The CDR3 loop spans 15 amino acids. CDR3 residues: CASSYDGTENTEAFF. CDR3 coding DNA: TGTGCCAGCAGTTACGATGGAACAGAAAACACTGAAGCTTTCTTT.

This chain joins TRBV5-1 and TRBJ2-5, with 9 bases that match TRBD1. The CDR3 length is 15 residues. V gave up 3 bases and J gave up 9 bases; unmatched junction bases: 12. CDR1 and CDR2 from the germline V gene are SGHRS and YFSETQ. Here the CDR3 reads CASSSAGTGPRAQYF. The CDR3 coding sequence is TGCGCCAGCAGCTCCGCTGGGACAGGGCCCCGTGCCCAGTACTTC.

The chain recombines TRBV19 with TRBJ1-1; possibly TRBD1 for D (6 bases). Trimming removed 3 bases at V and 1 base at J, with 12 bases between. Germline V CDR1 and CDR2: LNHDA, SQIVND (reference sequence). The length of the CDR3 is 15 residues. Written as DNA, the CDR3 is TGTGCCAGTAGTATTAAGGGGGGGCAGAACACTGAAGCTTTCTTT. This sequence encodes CASSIKGGQNTEAFF.

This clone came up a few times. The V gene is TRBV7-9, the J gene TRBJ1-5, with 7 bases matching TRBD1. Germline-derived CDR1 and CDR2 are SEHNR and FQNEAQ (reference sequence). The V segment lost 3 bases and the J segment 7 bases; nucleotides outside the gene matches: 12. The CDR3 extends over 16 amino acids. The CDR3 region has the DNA TGTGCCAGCAGCTTTGGAGGAAGGGGGCAAGGGCAGCCCCAGCATTTT. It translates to CASSFGGRGQGQPQHF.

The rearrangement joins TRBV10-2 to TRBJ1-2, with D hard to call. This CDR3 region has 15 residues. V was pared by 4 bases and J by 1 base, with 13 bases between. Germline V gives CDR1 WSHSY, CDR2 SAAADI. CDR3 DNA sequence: TGCGCCAGCAGTGGAGCGGGAAGAAGTAACTATGGCTACACCTTC. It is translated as CASSGAGRSNYGYTF.

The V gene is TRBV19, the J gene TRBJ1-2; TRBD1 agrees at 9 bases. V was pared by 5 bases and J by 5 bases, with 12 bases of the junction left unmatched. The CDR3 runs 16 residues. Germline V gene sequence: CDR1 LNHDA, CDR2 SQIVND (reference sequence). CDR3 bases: TGTGCCAGTAGTGTCGAGACAGGGGGACGCCTATATGGCTACACCTTC. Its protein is CASSVETGGRLYGYTF.

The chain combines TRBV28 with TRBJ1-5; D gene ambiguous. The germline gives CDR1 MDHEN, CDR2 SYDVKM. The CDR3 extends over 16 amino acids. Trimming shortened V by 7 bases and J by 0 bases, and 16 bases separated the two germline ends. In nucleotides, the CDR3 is TGTGCCAGCACCTCAGCCGGAGATTATAGCAATCAGCCCCAGCATTTT. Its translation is CASTSAGDYSNQPQHF.

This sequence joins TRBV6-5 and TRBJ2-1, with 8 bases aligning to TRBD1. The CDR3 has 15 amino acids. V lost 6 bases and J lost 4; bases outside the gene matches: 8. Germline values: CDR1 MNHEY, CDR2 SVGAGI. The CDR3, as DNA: TGTGCCAGCAGAAACCGGGACAGGACATACAATGAGCAGTTCTTC. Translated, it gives CASRNRDRTYNEQFF.

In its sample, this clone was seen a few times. As DNA, the CDR3 is TGTGCCAGCAGCCCAGGGGGAGCCGGACTAGCCAAAAACATTCAGTACTTC. Its protein is CASSPGGAGLAKNIQYF. This rearrangement joins TRBV11-2 to TRBJ2-4, with 7 bases fitting TRBD1. V gave up 5 bases and J gave up 0 bases; unmatched junction bases: 10. The CDR3 length is 17 residues. CDR1 and CDR2 from the germline V gene are SGHAT and FQNNGV. Combining the CDR3 with reference TRBV11-2 and TRBJ2-4 gives the whole variable domain EAGVAQSPRYKIIEKRQSVAFWCNPISGHATLYWYQQILGQGPKLLIQFQNNGVVDDSQLPKDRFSAERLKGVDSTLKIQPAKLEDSAVYLCASSPGGAGLAKNIQYFGAGTRLSVL.

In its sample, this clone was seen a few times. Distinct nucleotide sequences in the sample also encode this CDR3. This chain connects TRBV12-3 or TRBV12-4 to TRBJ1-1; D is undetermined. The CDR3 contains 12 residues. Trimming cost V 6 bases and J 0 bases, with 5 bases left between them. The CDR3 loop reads CASSPVNTEAFF. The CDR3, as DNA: TGTGCCAGCAGCCCCGTGAACACTGAAGCTTTCTTT.

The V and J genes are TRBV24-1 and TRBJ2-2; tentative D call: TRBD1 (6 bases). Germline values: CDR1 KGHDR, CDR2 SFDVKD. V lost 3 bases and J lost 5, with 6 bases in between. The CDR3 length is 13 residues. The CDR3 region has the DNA TGTGCCACCAGTGATAGGGGGACCGGGGAGCTGTTTTTT. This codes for CATSDRGTGELFF.

The CDR3 DNA sequence: TGCAGCGTTGAAGGCAGGGGCTGGGGCTACACCTTC. Its protein product is CSVEGRGWGYTF. The chain recombines TRBV29-1 with TRBJ1-2, with D perhaps TRBD1 (6 bases). The V gene lost 1 base and the J gene lost 8 bases, with 11 bases spanning the gap. The CDR3 extends over 12 amino acids. Germline V gives CDR1 SQVTM, CDR2 ANQGSEA.

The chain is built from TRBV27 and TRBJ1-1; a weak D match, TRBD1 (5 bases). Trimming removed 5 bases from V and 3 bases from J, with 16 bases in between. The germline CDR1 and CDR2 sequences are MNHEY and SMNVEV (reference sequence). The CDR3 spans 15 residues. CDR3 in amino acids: CASSLSSTGYTEAFF. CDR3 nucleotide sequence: TGTGCCAGCAGTCTTTCCTCCACAGGTTACACTGAAGCTTTCTTT.

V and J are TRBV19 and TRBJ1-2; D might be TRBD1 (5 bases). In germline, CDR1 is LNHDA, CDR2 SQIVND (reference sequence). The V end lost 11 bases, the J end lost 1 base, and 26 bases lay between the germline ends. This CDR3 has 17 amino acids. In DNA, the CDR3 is TGTGCCTCAGGCGCGGGAGGGCAGGGTTGGGATAACTATGGCTACACCTTC. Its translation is CASGAGGQGWDNYGYTF. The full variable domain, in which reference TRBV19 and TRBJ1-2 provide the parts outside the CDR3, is DGGITQSPKYLFRKEGQNVTLSCEQNLNHDAMYWYRQDPGQGLRLIYYSQIVNDFQKGDIAEGYSVSREKKESFPLTVTSAQKNPTAFYLCASGAGGQGWDNYGYTFGSGTRLTVV.

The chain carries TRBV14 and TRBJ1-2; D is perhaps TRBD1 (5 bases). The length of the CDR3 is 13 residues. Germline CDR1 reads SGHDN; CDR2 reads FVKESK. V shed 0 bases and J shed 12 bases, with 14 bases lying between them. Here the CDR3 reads CASSQEIWGGNTF. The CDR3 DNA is TGTGCCAGCAGCCAAGAAATCTGGGGGGGGAACACCTTC.

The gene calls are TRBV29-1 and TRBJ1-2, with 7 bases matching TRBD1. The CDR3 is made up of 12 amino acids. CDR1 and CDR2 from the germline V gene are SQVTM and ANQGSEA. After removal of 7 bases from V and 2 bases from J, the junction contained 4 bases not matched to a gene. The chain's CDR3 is CSGTGMNYGYTF. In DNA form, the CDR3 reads TGCAGCGGGACAGGAATGAACTATGGCTACACCTTC.

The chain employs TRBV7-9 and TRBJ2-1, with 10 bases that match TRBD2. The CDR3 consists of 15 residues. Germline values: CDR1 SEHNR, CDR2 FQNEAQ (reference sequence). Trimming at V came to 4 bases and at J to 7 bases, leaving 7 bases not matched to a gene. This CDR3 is CASSSSGRGKNEQFF. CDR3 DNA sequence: TGTGCCAGCAGCTCGAGCGGGAGGGGGAAGAATGAGCAGTTCTTC.

The CDR3 protein is CATPGDRGTEAFF. CDR3 DNA: TGTGCCACCCCCGGGGACAGGGGGACTGAAGCTTTCTTT. This sequence joins TRBV19 and TRBJ1-1; 11 bases line up with TRBD1. The CDR3 consists of 13 residues. J gave up 5 bases and V 10 bases, and 6 bases lay outside the gene matches. Germline values: CDR1 LNHDA, CDR2 SQIVND (reference sequence).

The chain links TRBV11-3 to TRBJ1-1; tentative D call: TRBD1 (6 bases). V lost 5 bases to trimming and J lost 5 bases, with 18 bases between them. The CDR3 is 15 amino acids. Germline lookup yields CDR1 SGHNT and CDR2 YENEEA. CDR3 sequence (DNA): TGTGCCAGCAGCAACCGGACAGCCACAGGGACTGAAGCTTTCTTT. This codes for CASSNRTATGTEAFF.

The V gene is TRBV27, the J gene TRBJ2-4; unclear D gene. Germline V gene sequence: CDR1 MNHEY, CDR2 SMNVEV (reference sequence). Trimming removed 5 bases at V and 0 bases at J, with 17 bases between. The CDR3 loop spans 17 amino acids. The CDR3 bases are TGTGCCAGCAGTCCCTTTTTTCCTGCCGGAGCCAAAAACATTCAGTACTTC. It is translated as CASSPFFPAGAKNIQYF.